This T cell receptor (beta chain) comes out of a study of blood T cell repertoires in COVID-19. Whole-study context: Some COVID-19 samples were acute and others convalescent; all came from the United States, Italy and Spain. PBMCs, B-cell-depleted T cells, or T cells were the source of the cDNA or gDNA that made up the material.

This clone was seen once. Germline CDR1 KGHSH, CDR2 LQKENI. The V and J ends lost 0 bases and 5 bases respectively, with 10 bases between them. This CDR3 is built from 14 residues. In the source study's methods: Nucleated cell number was recorded as an estimate derived from reference gene primer amplification. This table comes from immunoSEQ multiplex PCR, and its TCRdb copy is limited to in-frame clones, with some not included. V and J calls and clone size are as listed in that table; D and trimming were resolved from the DNA. The data contain just over 150,000 clones, 75% to 90% of them singletons. The source is a woman aged 40 to 49 with acute or convalescent COVID-19. Sequenced input: peripheral blood. V is TRBV18 and J is TRBJ1-1; D remains unclear. The CDR3 reads CASSPPYSGTEAFF. CDR3 DNA: TGTGCCAGCTCACCACCTTACAGCGGGACTGAAGCTTTCTTT.